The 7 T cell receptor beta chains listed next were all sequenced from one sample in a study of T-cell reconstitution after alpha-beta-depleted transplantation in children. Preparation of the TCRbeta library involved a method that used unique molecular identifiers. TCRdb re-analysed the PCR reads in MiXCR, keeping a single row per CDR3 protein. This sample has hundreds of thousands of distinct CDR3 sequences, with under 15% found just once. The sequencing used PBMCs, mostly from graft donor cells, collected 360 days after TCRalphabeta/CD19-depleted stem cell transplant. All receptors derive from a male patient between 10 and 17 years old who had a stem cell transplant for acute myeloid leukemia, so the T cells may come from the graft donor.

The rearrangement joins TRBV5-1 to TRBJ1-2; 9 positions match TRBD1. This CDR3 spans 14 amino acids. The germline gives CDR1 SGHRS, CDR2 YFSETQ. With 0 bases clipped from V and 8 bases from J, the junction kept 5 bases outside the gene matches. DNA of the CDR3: TGCGCCAGCAGCTTGGTAGGGACAGGGAAAGGCTACACCTTC. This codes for CASSLVGTGKGYTF.

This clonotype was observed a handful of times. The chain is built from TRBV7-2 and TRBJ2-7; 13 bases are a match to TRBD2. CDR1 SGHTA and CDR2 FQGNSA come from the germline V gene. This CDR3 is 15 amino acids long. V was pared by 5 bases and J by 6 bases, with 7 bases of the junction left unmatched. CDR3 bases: TGTGCCAGCAGCACTACTAGCGGGAGGGCCATCGAGCAGTACTTC. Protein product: CASSTTSGRAIEQYF. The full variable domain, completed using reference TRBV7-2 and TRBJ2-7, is GAGVSQSPSNKVTEKGKDVELRCDPISGHTALYWYRQSLGQGLEFLIYFQGNSAPDKSGLPSDRFSAERTGGSVSTLTIQRTQQEDSAVYLCASSTTSGRAIEQYFGPGTRLTVT.

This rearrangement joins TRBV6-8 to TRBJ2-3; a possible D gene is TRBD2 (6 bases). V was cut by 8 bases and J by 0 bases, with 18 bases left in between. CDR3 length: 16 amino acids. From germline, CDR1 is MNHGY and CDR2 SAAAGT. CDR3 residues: CASLIGTVGSTDTQYF. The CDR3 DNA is TGTGCCAGCCTCATAGGGACTGTGGGAAGCACAGATACGCAGTATTTT.

The CDR3 protein is CAGGGRRGNIQYF. CDR3 DNA: TGTGCCGGAGGGGGTAGACGGGGAAACATTCAGTACTTC. The V and J genes are TRBV28 and TRBJ2-4; D may match TRBD1 or TRBD2 (6 bases each). Looked up from germline, CDR1 is MDHEN and CDR2 is SYDVKM. Trimming shortened V by 11 bases and J by 6 bases, and 17 bases separated the two germline ends. There are 13 residues in the CDR3. Filled out from reference TRBV28 and TRBJ2-4, the complete variable domain reads DVKVTQSSRYLVKRTGEKVFLECVQDMDHENMFWYRQDPGLGLRLIYFSYDVKMKEKGDIPEGYSVSREKKERFSLILESASTNQTSMYLCAGGGRRGNIQYFGAGTRLSVL.

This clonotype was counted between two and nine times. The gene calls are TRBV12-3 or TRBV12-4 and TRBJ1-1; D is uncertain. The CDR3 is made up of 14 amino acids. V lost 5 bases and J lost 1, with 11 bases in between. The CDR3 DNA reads TGTGCCAGCAGTCCAGGACTGCCGAACACTGAAGCTTTCTTT. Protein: CASSPGLPNTEAFF.

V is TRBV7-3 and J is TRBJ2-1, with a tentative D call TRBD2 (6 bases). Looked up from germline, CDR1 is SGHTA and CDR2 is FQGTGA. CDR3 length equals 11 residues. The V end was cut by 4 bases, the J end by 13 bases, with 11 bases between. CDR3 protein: CASSSGGPQFF. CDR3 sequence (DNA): TGTGCCAGCAGCTCCGGGGGTCCCCAGTTCTTC.

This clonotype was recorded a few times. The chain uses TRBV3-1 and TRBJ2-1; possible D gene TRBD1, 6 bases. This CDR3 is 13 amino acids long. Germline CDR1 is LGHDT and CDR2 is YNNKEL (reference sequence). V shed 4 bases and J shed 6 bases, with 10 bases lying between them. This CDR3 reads CASSRGQLNEQFF. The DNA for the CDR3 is TGTGCCAGCAGCCGGGGACAACTCAATGAGCAGTTCTTC.